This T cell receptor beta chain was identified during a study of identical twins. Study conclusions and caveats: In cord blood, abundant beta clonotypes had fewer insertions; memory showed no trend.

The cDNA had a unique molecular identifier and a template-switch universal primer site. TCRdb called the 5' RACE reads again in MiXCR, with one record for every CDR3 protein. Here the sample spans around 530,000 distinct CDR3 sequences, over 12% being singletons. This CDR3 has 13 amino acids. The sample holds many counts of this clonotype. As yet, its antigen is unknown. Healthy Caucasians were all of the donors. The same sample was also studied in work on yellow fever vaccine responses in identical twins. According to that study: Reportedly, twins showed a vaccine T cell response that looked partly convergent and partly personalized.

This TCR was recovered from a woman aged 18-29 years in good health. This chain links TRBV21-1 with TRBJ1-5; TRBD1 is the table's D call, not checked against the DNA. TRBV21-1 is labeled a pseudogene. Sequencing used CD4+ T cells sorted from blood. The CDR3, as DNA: TGTGCCAGCAGCGTCACAGGTAATCAGCCCCAGCATTTT. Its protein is CASSVTGNQPQHF.